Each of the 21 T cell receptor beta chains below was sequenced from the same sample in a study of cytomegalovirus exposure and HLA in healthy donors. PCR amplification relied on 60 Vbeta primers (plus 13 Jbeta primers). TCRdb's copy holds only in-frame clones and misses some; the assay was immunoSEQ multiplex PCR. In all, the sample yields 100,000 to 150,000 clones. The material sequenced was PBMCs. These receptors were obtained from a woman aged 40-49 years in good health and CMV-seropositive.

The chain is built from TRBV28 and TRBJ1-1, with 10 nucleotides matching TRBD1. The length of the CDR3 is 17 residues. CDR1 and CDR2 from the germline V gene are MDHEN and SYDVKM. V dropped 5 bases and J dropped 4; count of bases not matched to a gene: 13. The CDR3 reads CASSGKTRDRGRTEAFF. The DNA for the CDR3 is TGTGCCAGCAGTGGAAAGACCCGGGACAGGGGCCGCACTGAAGCTTTCTTT.

The CDR3 loop reads CASRNNGGNEAFF. The CDR3 region has the DNA TGTGCCAGCAGAAATAACGGGGGAAATGAAGCTTTCTTT. The V call is TRBV7-2, the J call TRBJ1-1; weak D call: TRBD1 (5 bases). This CDR3 has 13 amino acids. Germline-derived CDR1 and CDR2 are SGHTA and FQGNSA. V shed 6 bases and J shed 7 bases, with 15 bases lying between them.

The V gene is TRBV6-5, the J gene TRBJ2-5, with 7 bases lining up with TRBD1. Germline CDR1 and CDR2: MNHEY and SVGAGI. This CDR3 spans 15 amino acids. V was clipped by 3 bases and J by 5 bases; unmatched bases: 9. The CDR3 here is CASSYNHRQGETQYF. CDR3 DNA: TGTGCCAGCAGTTATAACCATAGACAGGGCGAGACCCAGTACTTC.

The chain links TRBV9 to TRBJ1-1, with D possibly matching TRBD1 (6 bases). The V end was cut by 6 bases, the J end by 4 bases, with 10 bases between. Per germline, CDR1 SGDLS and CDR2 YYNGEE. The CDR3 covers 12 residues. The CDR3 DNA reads TGTGCCAGCACAGGGGAGGGCACTGAAGCTTTCTTT. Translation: CASTGEGTEAFF.

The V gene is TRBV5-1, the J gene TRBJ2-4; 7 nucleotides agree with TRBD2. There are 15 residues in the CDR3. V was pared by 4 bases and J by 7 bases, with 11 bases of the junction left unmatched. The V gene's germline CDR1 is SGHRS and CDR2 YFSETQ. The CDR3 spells CASSTLAGPGNIQYF. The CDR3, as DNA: TGCGCCAGCAGCACCTTAGCGGGCCCGGGGAACATTCAGTACTTC.

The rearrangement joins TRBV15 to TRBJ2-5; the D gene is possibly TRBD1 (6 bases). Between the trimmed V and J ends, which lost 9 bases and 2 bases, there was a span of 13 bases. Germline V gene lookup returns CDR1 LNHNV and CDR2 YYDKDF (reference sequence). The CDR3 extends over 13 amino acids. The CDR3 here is CATARGFQETQYF. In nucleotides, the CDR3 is TGTGCCACAGCCAGGGGATTTCAAGAGACCCAGTACTTC.

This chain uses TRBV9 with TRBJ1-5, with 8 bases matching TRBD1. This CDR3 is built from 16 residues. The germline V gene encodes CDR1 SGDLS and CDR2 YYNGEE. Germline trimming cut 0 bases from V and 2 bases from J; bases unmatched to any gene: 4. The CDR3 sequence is CASSVDATGGNQPQHF. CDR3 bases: TGTGCCAGCAGCGTAGATGCGACAGGGGGCAATCAGCCCCAGCATTTT.

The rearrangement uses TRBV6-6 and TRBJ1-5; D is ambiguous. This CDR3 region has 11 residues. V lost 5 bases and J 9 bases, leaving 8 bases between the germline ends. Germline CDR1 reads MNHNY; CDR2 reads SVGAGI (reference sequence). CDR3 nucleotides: TGTGCCAGCAGTCCTGCGGGGCCCCAGCATTTT. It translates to CASSPAGPQHF.

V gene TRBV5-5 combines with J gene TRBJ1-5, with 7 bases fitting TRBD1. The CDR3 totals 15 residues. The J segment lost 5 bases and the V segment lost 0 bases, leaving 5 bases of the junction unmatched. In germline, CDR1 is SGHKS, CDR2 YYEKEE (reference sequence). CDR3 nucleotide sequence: TGTGCCAGCAGCTTGGAGACAGGGCTGCATCAGCCCCAGCATTTT. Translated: CASSLETGLHQPQHF.

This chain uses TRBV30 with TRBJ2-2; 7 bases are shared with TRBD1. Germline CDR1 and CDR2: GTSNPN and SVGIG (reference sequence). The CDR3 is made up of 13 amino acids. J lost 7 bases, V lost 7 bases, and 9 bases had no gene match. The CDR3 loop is CASLTGKDGELFF. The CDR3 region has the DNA TGTGCCTCATTGACAGGGAAGGACGGGGAGCTGTTTTTT.

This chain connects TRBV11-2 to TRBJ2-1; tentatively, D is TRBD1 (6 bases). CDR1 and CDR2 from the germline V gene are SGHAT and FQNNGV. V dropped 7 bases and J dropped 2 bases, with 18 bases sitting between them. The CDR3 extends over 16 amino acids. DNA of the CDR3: TGTGCCAGCACCTTGGGTGGGGGCGGCGCCTACAATGAGCAGTTCTTC. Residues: CASTLGGGGAYNEQFF.

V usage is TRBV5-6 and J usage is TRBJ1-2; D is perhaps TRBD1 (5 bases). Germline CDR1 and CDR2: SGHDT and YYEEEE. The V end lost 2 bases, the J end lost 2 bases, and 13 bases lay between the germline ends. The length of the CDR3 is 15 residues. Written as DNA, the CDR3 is TGTGCCAGCAGCTTTTCCCCAGGGTCGAACTATGGCTACACCTTC. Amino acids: CASSFSPGSNYGYTF.

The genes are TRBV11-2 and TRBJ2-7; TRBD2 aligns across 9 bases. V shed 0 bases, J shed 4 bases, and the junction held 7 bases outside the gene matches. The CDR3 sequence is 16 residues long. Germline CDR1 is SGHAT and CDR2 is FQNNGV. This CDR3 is CASSLEGGSGSYEQYF. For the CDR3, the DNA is TGTGCCAGCAGCTTAGAAGGTGGTAGCGGGAGTTACGAGCAGTACTTC.

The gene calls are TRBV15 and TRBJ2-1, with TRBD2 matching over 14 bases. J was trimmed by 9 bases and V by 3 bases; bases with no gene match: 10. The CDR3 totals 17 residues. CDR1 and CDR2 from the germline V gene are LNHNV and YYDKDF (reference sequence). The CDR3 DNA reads TGTGCCACCAGCAGTTACTCGACTAGCGGGAGGGCTGGTGAGCAGTTCTTC. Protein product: CATSSYSTSGRAGEQFF.

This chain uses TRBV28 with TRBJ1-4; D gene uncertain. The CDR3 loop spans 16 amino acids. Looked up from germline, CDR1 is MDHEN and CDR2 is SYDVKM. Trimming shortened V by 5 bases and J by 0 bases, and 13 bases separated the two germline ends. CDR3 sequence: CASSPHGPSTNEKLFF. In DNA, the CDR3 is TGTGCCAGCAGTCCCCACGGTCCGTCAACTAATGAAAAACTGTTTTTT. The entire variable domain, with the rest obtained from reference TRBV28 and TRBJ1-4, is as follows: DVKVTQSSRYLVKRTGEKVFLECVQDMDHENMFWYRQDPGLGLRLIYFSYDVKMKEKGDIPEGYSVSREKKERFSLILESASTNQTSMYLCASSPHGPSTNEKLFFGSGTQLSVL.

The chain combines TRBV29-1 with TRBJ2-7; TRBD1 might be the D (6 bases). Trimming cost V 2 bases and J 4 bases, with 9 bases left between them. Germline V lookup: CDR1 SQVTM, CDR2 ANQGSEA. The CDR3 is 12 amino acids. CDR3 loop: CSVELGQYEQYF. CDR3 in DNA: TGCAGCGTTGAATTAGGACAGTACGAGCAGTACTTC.

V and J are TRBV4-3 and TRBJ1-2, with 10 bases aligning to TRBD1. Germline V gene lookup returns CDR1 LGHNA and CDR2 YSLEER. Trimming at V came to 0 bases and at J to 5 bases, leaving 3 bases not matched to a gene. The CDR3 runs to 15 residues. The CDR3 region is CASSQDPGQGYGYTF. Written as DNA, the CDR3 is TGCGCCAGCAGCCAAGATCCGGGACAGGGGTATGGCTACACCTTC.

The CDR3 nucleotides read TGTGCCAGTGGGGCGGGAACTGGAAACACCATATATTTT. Translation gives CASGAGTGNTIYF. The V and J genes are TRBV6-5 and TRBJ1-3; TRBD1 might be the D (5 bases). From germline, CDR1 is MNHEY and CDR2 SVGAGI. The germline V and J ends were trimmed by 9 bases and 2 bases, with 11 bases remaining between them. The CDR3 is 13 amino acids.

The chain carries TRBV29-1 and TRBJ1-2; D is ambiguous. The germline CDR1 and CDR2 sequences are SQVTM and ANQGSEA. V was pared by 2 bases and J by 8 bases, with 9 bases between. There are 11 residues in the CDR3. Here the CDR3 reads CSVETEGGYTF. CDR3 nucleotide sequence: TGCAGCGTTGAAACAGAAGGAGGCTACACCTTC.

CDR3 region: CASSATSGSSYEQYF. The CDR3, as DNA: TGTGCCAGCAGTGCCACTAGCGGAAGCTCCTACGAGCAGTACTTC. V gene TRBV6-1 combines with J gene TRBJ2-7, with 8 bases that match TRBD2. CDR1 and CDR2 from the germline V gene are MNHNS and SASEGT. V was pared by 4 bases and J by 0 bases, with 5 bases of the junction left unmatched. The CDR3 sequence is 15 residues long.

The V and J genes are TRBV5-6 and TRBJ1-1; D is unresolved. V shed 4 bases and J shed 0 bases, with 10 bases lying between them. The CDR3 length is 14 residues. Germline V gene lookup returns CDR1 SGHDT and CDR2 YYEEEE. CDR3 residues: CASSAYKMNTEAFF. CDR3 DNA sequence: TGTGCCAGCAGCGCCTATAAGATGAACACTGAAGCTTTCTTT.